Listed below are T cell receptor beta chains from one sample, sequenced in a study of blood T cells in healthy people across ages. Using its own MiXCR run on the 5' RACE reads, TCRdb lists one record per CDR3 protein. Among 780,000 or so distinct CDR3 sequences, 45% to 70% were seen once, and the ten largest hold around 24%. The source material was blood. These receptors were taken from a middle-aged man in good health. CDR3s include the opening cysteine and the closing phenylalanine or tryptophan. The D gene is left open where the match is weak. Clone size, where shown, is once, few, many, or a class for clones that have expanded.

J gene: TRBJ1-6
D gene: -
clone size: once
V gene: TRBV6-4
CDR3 DNA: TGTGCCAGCAGTGAATACGGGGGGCTGGCGAGTAATTCACCCCTCCACTTT
CDR3 protein: CASSEYGGLASNSPLHF

J gene: TRBJ2-3
D gene: TRBD2
clone size: -
V gene: TRBV6-8
CDR3 DNA: TGTGCCAGCAGTCCGCTCGAGGATAGCGGGGTAACAGATACGCAGTATTTT
CDR3 protein: CASSPLEDSGVTDTQYF

J gene: TRBJ2-3
D gene: -
clone size: -
V gene: TRBV25-1
CDR3 DNA: TGTGCCAGCAGTTTTCGGACAGCGAACCGCCGGGATACGCAGTATTTT
CDR3 protein: CASSFRTANRRDTQYF

J gene: TRBJ2-4
D gene: TRBD2
clone size: -
V gene: TRBV28
CDR3 DNA: TGTGCCAGCAGAAATCGACTCGGCTGGGGGGGAAGCATTCAGTACTTC
CDR3 protein: CASRNRLGWGGSIQYF

J gene: TRBJ2-1
D gene: TRBD2
clone size: -
V gene: TRBV7-2
CDR3 DNA: TGTGCCAGCACCCTAGGCGGACTAGCGGCCTACAATGAGCAGTTCTTC
CDR3 protein: CASTLGGLAAYNEQFF

J gene: TRBJ1-5
D gene: -
clone size: -
V gene: TRBV6-5
CDR3 DNA: TGTGTCAGCAGTTACTCGATACCTCAATGGGATCAGCCCCAGCATTTT
CDR3 protein: CVSSYSIPQWDQPQHF

J gene: TRBJ2-5
D gene: -
clone size: -
V gene: TRBV7-9
CDR3 DNA: TGTGCCAGCAGCTTAGCGCTTGGTGGTCATGAGACCCAGTACTTC
CDR3 protein: CASSLALGGHETQYF

J gene: TRBJ2-3
D gene: -
clone size: few
V gene: TRBV29-1
CDR3 DNA: TGCAGCGCACGAGGGAAGGTAACAGATACGCAGTATTTT
CDR3 protein: CSARGKVTDTQYF

J gene: TRBJ2-7
D gene: -
clone size: -
V gene: TRBV11-2
CDR3 DNA: TGTGCCAGCAGCTTAGTTCCAGATCGGACCCCTGTGCCCTACGAGCAGTACTTC
CDR3 protein: CASSLVPDRTPVPYEQYF

J gene: TRBJ2-1
D gene: -
clone size: once
V gene: TRBV21-1
CDR3 DNA: TGTGCCAGCGTTCCGTCCCGAAGCTCCTACAATGAGCAGTTCTTC
CDR3 protein: CASVPSRSSYNEQFF

J gene: TRBJ2-3
D gene: TRBD2
clone size: -
V gene: TRBV2
CDR3 DNA: TGTGCCAGCAGTAGGACTAGCGGGGGGACGACAGATACGCAGTATTTT
CDR3 protein: CASSRTSGGTTDTQYF

J gene: TRBJ2-1
D gene: -
clone size: few
V gene: TRBV28
CDR3 DNA: TGTGCCGCCCAGGGGACCACCTCCTACAATGAGCAGTTCTTC
CDR3 protein: CAAQGTTSYNEQFF

J gene: TRBJ2-7
D gene: TRBD1
clone size: -
V gene: TRBV6-2/TRBV6-3
CDR3 DNA: TGTGCCAGCGGCCAGGGGGACTACGAGCAGTACTTC
CDR3 protein: CASGQGDYEQYF

J gene: TRBJ2-1
D gene: TRBD2
clone size: -
V gene: TRBV5-1
CDR3 DNA: TGCGCCAGCAGCTTGGGACTAGCGGGAGCGGTTTACAATGAGCAGTTCTTC
CDR3 protein: CASSLGLAGAVYNEQFF

J gene: TRBJ1-2
D gene: -
clone size: few
V gene: TRBV2
CDR3 DNA: TGTGCCAGCAAAGAGGGGGGTGAGCACTATGGCTACACCTTC
CDR3 protein: CASKEGGEHYGYTF

J gene: TRBJ1-6
D gene: -
clone size: -
V gene: TRBV4-3
CDR3 DNA: TGCGCCAGCAGCCAACAGGACGGACTCAATTCACCCCTCCACTTT
CDR3 protein: CASSQQDGLNSPLHF

J gene: TRBJ1-4
D gene: TRBD1
clone size: -
V gene: TRBV29-1
CDR3 DNA: TGCAGCGTTGGGGACAGGGCCTCCGCAACTAATGAAAAACTGTTTTTT
CDR3 protein: CSVGDRASATNEKLFF

J gene: TRBJ2-7
D gene: -
clone size: once
V gene: TRBV27
CDR3 DNA: TGTGCCAGCAGTCTTACTTTTGGGGGTAACGAGCAGTACTTC
CDR3 protein: CASSLTFGGNEQYF

J gene: TRBJ1-5
D gene: TRBD1
clone size: -
V gene: TRBV5-5
CDR3 DNA: TGTGCCAGCAGCTTGGGACAGGGGAACAATCAGCCCCAGCATTTT
CDR3 protein: CASSLGQGNNQPQHF

J gene: TRBJ2-5
D gene: TRBD1
clone size: -
V gene: TRBV9
CDR3 DNA: TGTGCCAGCAGCGTAGGGGACAGTCTCCAGAGGGAGACCCAGTACTTC
CDR3 protein: CASSVGDSLQRETQYF

J gene: TRBJ2-7
D gene: -
clone size: few
V gene: TRBV7-2
CDR3 DNA: TGTGCCAGCAGCCCCAAGAACGTCGAGCAGTACTTC
CDR3 protein: CASSPKNVEQYF

J gene: TRBJ2-1
D gene: TRBD2
clone size: -
V gene: TRBV12-3/TRBV12-4
CDR3 DNA: TGTGCCAGCAGATGGAGACTAGCTGAAATAAGCTCCTACAATGAGCAGTTCTTC
CDR3 protein: CASRWRLAEISSYNEQFF

J gene: TRBJ2-1
D gene: TRBD2
clone size: -
V gene: TRBV3-1
CDR3 DNA: TGTGCCAGCAACCAATACGCGGGGGGGACCAATGAGCAGTTCTTC
CDR3 protein: CASNQYAGGTNEQFF

J gene: TRBJ2-5
D gene: TRBD1
clone size: few
V gene: TRBV20-1
CDR3 DNA: TGCAGTGCTAGCGGACAGGGGTCCCAAGAGACCCAGTACTTC
CDR3 protein: CSASGQGSQETQYF

J gene: TRBJ2-3
D gene: -
clone size: -
V gene: TRBV28
CDR3 DNA: TGTGCCAACACCCACCAACGGGACATGGTCAGGGATACGCAGTATTTT
CDR3 protein: CANTHQRDMVRDTQYF

J gene: TRBJ2-5
D gene: TRBD2
clone size: once
V gene: TRBV20-1
CDR3 DNA: TGCAGTGCTAGCAGAGATGGTTTCGGAGCGGGAGGGAACAATGAGCAGTACTTC
CDR3 protein: CSASRDGFGAGGNNEQYF

J gene: TRBJ2-3
D gene: -
clone size: -
V gene: TRBV4-2
CDR3 DNA: TGTGCCAGCAGCCAAGACTTCTCCGGGAGTGCAGATACGCAGTATTTT
CDR3 protein: CASSQDFSGSADTQYF

J gene: TRBJ2-7
D gene: TRBD1
clone size: -
V gene: TRBV5-1
CDR3 DNA: TGCGCCAGCAGCCAAGGACAGGTTGGGGCCTACGAGCAGTACTTC
CDR3 protein: CASSQGQVGAYEQYF